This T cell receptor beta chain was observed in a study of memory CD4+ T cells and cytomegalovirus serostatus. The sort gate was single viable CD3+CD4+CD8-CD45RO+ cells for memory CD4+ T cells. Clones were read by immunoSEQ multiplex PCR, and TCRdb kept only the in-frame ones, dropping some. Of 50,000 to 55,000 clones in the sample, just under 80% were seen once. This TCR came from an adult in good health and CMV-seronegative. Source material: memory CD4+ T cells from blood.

CDR3 sequence reads: CASSPKVTQGISGEQYF. CDR3 DNA: TGTGCCAGCTCACCAAAAGTAACACAGGGGATTTCGGGGGAGCAGTACTTC. This rearrangement joins TRBV18 to TRBJ2-7, with 7 bases lining up with TRBD1. Germline lookup yields CDR1 KGHSH and CDR2 LQKENI. The CDR3 extends over 17 amino acids. V was clipped by 2 bases and J by 7 bases; unmatched bases: 17. The whole variable domain, filled in from reference TRBV18 and TRBJ2-7, reads NAGVMQNPRHLVRRRGQEARLRCSPMKGHSHVYWYRQLPEEGLKFMVYLQKENIIDESGMPKERFSAEFPKEGPSILRIQQVVRGDSAAYFCASSPKVTQGISGEQYFGPGTRLTVT.